The 13 T cell receptor beta chains presented below share a single source sample, sequenced in a study of blood T cell repertoires in COVID-19. Sequencing was performed with immunoSEQ multiplex PCR; in TCRdb, only in-frame clones are kept and a portion is missing. This table holds around 300,000 clones, around 90% found once. The sample comprised PBMCs or T cells enriched from blood (not recorded which). These receptors were obtained from a man aged 30-40 years who had recovered from COVID-19.

The rearrangement uses TRBV5-1 and TRBJ1-3, with 11 positions matching TRBD1. This CDR3 has 16 residues. V lost 4 bases to trimming and J lost 2 bases; unmatched junction nucleotides: 5. Germline V gene lookup returns CDR1 SGHRS and CDR2 YFSETQ. The CDR3 DNA sequence: TGCGCCAGCAGCGGCGCGGACAGGGGGCCTGGAAACACCATATATTTT. It is translated as CASSGADRGPGNTIYF.

The chain has TRBV15 and TRBJ1-1; 10 bases line up with TRBD1. This CDR3 is built from 16 residues. Losses at the gene ends were 1 base for V and 4 bases for J; bases not matched to a gene: 6. Germline lookup yields CDR1 LNHNV and CDR2 YYDKDF (reference sequence). The CDR3 reads CATSRAETGGLTEAFF. The DNA of the CDR3 is TGTGCCACCAGCAGAGCCGAGACAGGGGGCCTCACTGAAGCTTTCTTT.

The chain is built from TRBV27 and TRBJ2-7; 9 bases agree with TRBD1. This CDR3 has 16 residues. J was trimmed by 4 bases and V by 5 bases; bases with no gene match: 12. Germline V gives CDR1 MNHEY, CDR2 SMNVEV (reference sequence). CDR3 coding DNA: TGTGCCAGCAGTGGCGGACAGGGGACAGCACCTTACGAGCAGTACTTC. This sequence encodes CASSGGQGTAPYEQYF.

The chain is built from TRBV28 and TRBJ2-7, with TRBD2 as a possible D gene (6 bases). The germline gives CDR1 MDHEN, CDR2 SYDVKM. The length of the CDR3 is 16 residues. V dropped 5 bases and J dropped 0 bases, with 17 bases sitting between them. CDR3 protein: CASSPPAGLFSYEQYF. The CDR3 region has the DNA TGTGCCAGCAGTCCCCCGGCGGGGCTCTTCTCCTACGAGCAGTACTTC. The full variable domain, in which reference TRBV28 and TRBJ2-7 provide the parts outside the CDR3, is DVKVTQSSRYLVKRTGEKVFLECVQDMDHENMFWYRQDPGLGLRLIYFSYDVKMKEKGDIPEGYSVSREKKERFSLILESASTNQTSMYLCASSPPAGLFSYEQYFGPGTRLTVT.

The V and J genes are TRBV9 and TRBJ1-2, with D hard to call. The CDR3 sequence is 15 residues long. V lost 0 bases, J lost 4 bases, and 13 bases lay in between. Germline V CDR1 and CDR2: SGDLS, YYNGEE. In nucleotides, the CDR3 is TGTGCCAGCAGCGTAGGAACCCCAGGAACCTATGGCTACACCTTC. This encodes CASSVGTPGTYGYTF.

The chain links TRBV6-9 to TRBJ2-3; TRBD2 matches at 14 bases. The CDR3 extends over 17 amino acids. Germline V gene data show CDR1 as MNHGY and CDR2 as SVAAGI. The J segment lost 6 bases and the V segment lost 4 bases, leaving 9 bases of the junction unmatched. Written as DNA, the CDR3 is TGTGCCAGCAGTTCCGCCGGGACTAGCGGGGGATCCGATACGCAGTATTTT. Amino acids: CASSSAGTSGGSDTQYF.

V and J are TRBV9 and TRBJ1-3; no clear D gene. V shed 2 bases and J shed 2 bases, with 14 bases lying between them. This CDR3 comprises 16 residues. The germline V gene has CDR1 SGDLS and CDR2 YYNGEE. The CDR3 nucleotides are TGTGCCAGCAGCGTCACCACGGGAGGGACTGGAAACACCATATATTTT. Translation: CASSVTTGGTGNTIYF. The variable domain in full, completed from reference TRBV9 and TRBJ1-3, reads DSGVTQTPKHLITATGQRVTLRCSPRSGDLSVYWYQQSLDQGLQFLIQYYNGEERAKGNILERFSAQQFPDLHSELNLSSLELGDSALYFCASSVTTGGTGNTIYFGEGSWLTVV.

The rearrangement uses TRBV9 and TRBJ2-7, with 8 bases fitting TRBD2. Germline assignment: CDR1 SGDLS and CDR2 YYNGEE. Germline trimming cut 0 bases from V and 3 bases from J; bases unmatched to any gene: 8. This CDR3 comprises 16 residues. The CDR3 coding sequence is TGTGCCAGCAGCGTAGAGGACGGGGGGGCCTTCTACGAGCAGTACTTC. Amino acid sequence: CASSVEDGGAFYEQYF.

This sequence joins TRBV7-9 and TRBJ2-5; 10 nucleotides line up with TRBD2. Germline V lookup: CDR1 SEHNR, CDR2 FQNEAQ (reference sequence). CDR3 length: 14 residues. V lost 4 bases, J lost 4 bases, and 3 bases stayed unmatched. The CDR3 sequence: CASSSAGGLETQYF. In nucleotides, the CDR3 is TGTGCCAGCAGCTCAGCGGGGGGGCTAGAGACCCAGTACTTC.

With respect to this clone: This specimen includes other DNA sequences encoding the same CDR3. This chain joins TRBV27 and TRBJ1-2; D is possibly TRBD1 (5 bases). The CDR3 spans 12 residues. Germline CDR1 MNHEY, CDR2 SMNVEV (reference sequence). Trimming pared 3 bases from V and 8 bases from J, leaving 10 bases between. CDR3 sequence: CASSFGGGGYTF. The DNA of the CDR3 is TGTGCCAGCAGTTTCGGGGGTGGAGGCTACACCTTC.

This clone was observed a handful of times. The chain carries TRBV11-2 and TRBJ2-7; tentative D call: TRBD2 (6 bases). The CDR3 has 16 amino acids. Germline lookup yields CDR1 SGHAT and CDR2 FQNNGV. Trimming removed 5 bases from V and 7 bases from J, with 24 bases in between. CDR3 nucleotide sequence: TGTGCCAGCAGCCCTCGGCCAGGCGGGACCCCGGGGGAGCAGTACTTC. Amino acid sequence: CASSPRPGGTPGEQYF.

This chain joins TRBV7-2 and TRBJ2-1; D is unclear. The CDR3 covers 13 residues. Germline assignment: CDR1 SGHTA and CDR2 FQGNSA. The ends were cut back, 1 base at V and 5 bases at J, with 6 bases in the middle. The CDR3: CASSLVINNEQFF. CDR3 nucleotides: TGTGCCAGCAGCTTAGTTATTAACAATGAGCAGTTCTTC.

The chain uses TRBV5-1 and TRBJ2-5; TRBD2 matches at 12 bases. V dropped 0 bases and J dropped 2; count of bases not matched to a gene: 2. The CDR3 loop spans 16 amino acids. The V gene's germline CDR1 is SGHRS and CDR2 YFSETQ. The CDR3 sequence is CASSLGLAGAQETQYF. The CDR3 DNA sequence: TGCGCCAGCAGCTTGGGACTAGCGGGGGCACAAGAGACCCAGTACTTC.